Reported below is one T cell receptor (beta chain). The data stem from a study of blood T cell repertoires in COVID-19. Study-level information: Both acute and convalescent COVID-19 samples were obtained from the United States, Italy and Spain. PBMCs, B-cell-depleted T cells, or T cells provided the cDNA or gDNA that made up the material.

In the authors' workflow: Reference gene primers were amplified, and this amplification served to estimate nucleated cell counts. Clones were read by immunoSEQ multiplex PCR, and TCRdb kept only the in-frame ones, dropping some. That table supplies the V and J calls and clone size; D and trimming were determined from the DNA. Of hundreds of thousands of clones listed, approximately 89% are singletons. The sequence came from a young woman who had recovered from COVID-19. The sequenced sample was peripheral blood.

CDR3 nucleotide sequence: TGCGCCAGCAGCTTTCAGGCAGGGGCTTACAATGAGCAGTTCTTC. Translated, it gives CASSFQAGAYNEQFF. The chain employs TRBV5-1 and TRBJ2-1, with a weak D call TRBD1 (6 bases). The CDR3 consists of 15 residues. Germline V gives CDR1 SGHRS, CDR2 YFSETQ. V was clipped by 2 bases and J by 4 bases, with 13 bases between them. The entire variable domain, with the rest obtained from reference TRBV5-1 and TRBJ2-1, is as follows: KAGVTQTPRYLIKTRGQQVTLSCSPISGHRSVSWYQQTPGQGLQFLFEYFSETQRNKGNFPGRFSGRQFSNSRSEMNVSTLELGDSALYLCASSFQAGAYNEQFFGPGTRLTVL.